Each of the 16 T cell receptor beta chains below was sequenced from the same sample in a study of spatial heterogeneity in lung cancer. No cognate antigen is known for these TCRs. Indicated time point: sample taken at primary tumor resection. TCRdb redid the calling of the 5' RACE reads with MiXCR, one entry per CDR3 protein. The sample lists approximately 10,000 distinct CDR3 sequences, about 6.5% occurring once. General observations from the study: Tumor mutation counts were tracked by expanded intratumoral alpha and beta TCR counts.

The sample here was lung tumor tissue, taken at surgery. The receptors were sampled from a female donor with early-stage non-small cell lung cancer.

This clonotype was observed a few times. This chain links TRBV6-2 or TRBV6-3 with TRBJ2-2; 8 positions match TRBD1. The CDR3 loop spans 14 amino acids. The V and J ends lost 11 bases and 5 bases, in that order; junction bases with no gene match: 10. The germline CDR1 and CDR2 sequences are MNHEY and SVGEGT. The CDR3 reads CAAGQGIITGELFF. CDR3 DNA sequence: TGTGCCGCAGGACAGGGTATCATTACCGGGGAGCTGTTTTTT.

This clonotype has a handful of counts. V is TRBV10-3 and J is TRBJ2-3; D is perhaps TRBD2 (5 bases). Looked up from germline, CDR1 is ENHRY and CDR2 is SYGVKD. This CDR3 spans 11 amino acids. V was cut by 8 bases and J by 5 bases, with 8 bases left in between. The CDR3 nucleotides are TGTGCCATCTTCCGGGAAGATACGCAGTATTTT. It is translated as CAIFREDTQYF.

This clonotype ranks as medium-sized. The chain joins TRBV27 to TRBJ1-1; a weak D match, TRBD1 (5 bases). From germline, CDR1 is MNHEY and CDR2 SMNVEV (reference sequence). This CDR3 comprises 14 residues. Trimming took 6 bases from V and 0 from J, leaving 11 bases between them. CDR3 DNA: TGTGCCAGCAGGCCGGGGCTAATGAACACTGAAGCTTTCTTT. This translates into CASRPGLMNTEAFF.

This clonotype was picked up many times. This chain joins TRBV18 and TRBJ2-5; D not certain. Germline values: CDR1 KGHSH, CDR2 LQKENI. Trimming stripped 5 bases from V and 4 bases from J, with 11 bases between. The CDR3 is 13 residues long. CDR3 loop: CASSFRSSETQYF. Written as DNA, the CDR3 is TGTGCCAGCTCATTTCGTTCTTCAGAGACCCAGTACTTC. Filled out from reference TRBV18 and TRBJ2-5, the complete variable domain reads NAGVMQNPRHLVRRRGQEARLRCSPMKGHSHVYWYRQLPEEGLKFMVYLQKENIIDESGMPKERFSAEFPKEGPSILRIQQVVRGDSAAYFCASSFRSSETQYFGPGTRLLVL.

This clonotype rates as medium-sized (0.01 to 0.1%). This chain joins TRBV20-1 and TRBJ2-6; D may be TRBD1 (6 bases). CDR3 length: 15 residues. V lost 1 base and J 4 bases, leaving 11 bases between the germline ends. In germline, CDR1 is DFQATT, CDR2 SNEGSKA (reference sequence). The CDR3 region has the DNA TGCAGTGCTAGAGGCGGACAGTACGGGGCCAACGTCCTGACTTTC. It encodes CSARGGQYGANVLTF.

The chain employs TRBV7-8 and TRBJ2-2; TRBD2 matches at 8 bases. CDR1 and CDR2 (germline): SGHVS, FQNEAQ. The CDR3 extends over 18 amino acids. The ends lost 2 bases at V and 0 bases at J; junction bases unmatched: 8. CDR3 nucleotides: TGTGCCAGCAGCTTAAGGGGACTAGACTTATCGAACACCGGGGAGCTGTTTTTT. This gives the protein CASSLRGLDLSNTGELFF.

This clonotype has ten or more counts. The chain carries TRBV27 and TRBJ1-1; D unclear. The CDR3 totals 18 residues. V lost 6 bases and J lost 8, with 31 bases in between. Germline V gives CDR1 MNHEY, CDR2 SMNVEV (reference sequence). CDR3 nucleotide sequence: TGTGCCAGCAGCAATACACACAGACGCTACAGCTGGGGAGGAGAAGCTTTCTTT. This sequence encodes CASSNTHRRYSWGGEAFF.

V usage is TRBV9 and J usage is TRBJ2-3; 9 bases are a match to TRBD2. Germline values: CDR1 SGDLS, CDR2 YYNGEE. The V gene end was trimmed by 0 bases and the J gene end by 2 bases; junction bases not matched to a gene: 13. The length of the CDR3 is 19 residues. The DNA of the CDR3 is TGTGCCAGCAGCGTAGTAGCGCGGGGGGGACAGCCCTCCACAGATACGCAGTATTTT. It encodes CASSVVARGGQPSTDTQYF.

This chain joins TRBV28 and TRBJ1-2, with a possible D match to TRBD1 (5 bases). Germline V CDR1 and CDR2: MDHEN, SYDVKM. V was trimmed by 7 bases and J by 0 bases, leaving 18 bases between them. CDR3 length: 16 amino acids. As DNA, the CDR3 is TGTGCCAGCACAACGACAGTTGGGACTTCTAACTATGGCTACACCTTC. It is translated as CASTTTVGTSNYGYTF.

This clonotype was found many times. The rearrangement links TRBV7-2 to TRBJ2-7; the D is unclear. CDR1 and CDR2 (germline): SGHTA, FQGNSA. The CDR3 runs 13 residues. Trimming shortened V by 2 bases and J by 4 bases, and 9 bases separated the two germline ends. The CDR3 loop reads CASSLSPLYEQYV. The CDR3 DNA reads TGTGCCAGCAGCTTAAGCCCGTTATACGAGCAGTACGTC.

This clonotype was observed a handful of times. The chain employs TRBV5-1 and TRBJ2-7; 9 positions agree with TRBD1. CDR1 and CDR2 from the germline V gene are SGHRS and YFSETQ. This CDR3 is built from 14 residues. The J segment lost 0 bases and the V segment lost 6 bases, leaving 4 bases of the junction unmatched. CDR3: CASTWTGDSYEQYF. CDR3 nucleotide sequence: TGCGCCAGCACATGGACAGGGGACTCCTACGAGCAGTACTTC.

There are many counts of this clonotype. The chain carries TRBV12-3 or TRBV12-4 and TRBJ1-6, with 11 bases that match TRBD1. This CDR3 is 18 amino acids long. V lost 6 bases, J lost 4 bases, and 11 bases stayed unmatched. The chain's CDR3 is CASSLQGQGGRYNSPLHF. The CDR3 DNA reads TGTGCCAGCAGCCTCCAGGGACAGGGGGGACGGTATAATTCACCCCTCCACTTT.

This clonotype was observed a few times. The genes are TRBV9 and TRBJ2-2, with D unresolved. CDR1 and CDR2 from the germline V gene are SGDLS and YYNGEE. The CDR3 totals 16 residues. The ends were cut back, 0 bases at V and 0 bases at J, with 9 bases in the middle. The CDR3 reads CASSVGQYANTGELFF. Here the CDR3 DNA reads TGTGCCAGCAGCGTAGGTCAGTACGCGAACACCGGGGAGCTGTTTTTT.

There are a few counts of this clonotype. The CDR3 nucleotides read TGTGCCAGCAGCCCGAACAGGGAAGAACCCCTCCACTTT. Its protein is CASSPNREEPLHF. V gene TRBV7-2 combines with J gene TRBJ1-6; a possible D gene is TRBD1 (6 bases). Germline loops: CDR1 SGHTA, CDR2 FQGNSA. V was trimmed by 5 bases and J by 12 bases, leaving 14 bases between them. CDR3 length equals 13 residues.

This clonotype is judged medium-sized. The rearrangement joins TRBV5-1 to TRBJ2-1; D uncertain. The V end lost 5 bases, the J end lost 0 bases, and 9 bases lay between the germline ends. The CDR3 sequence is 14 residues long. Germline V lookup: CDR1 SGHRS, CDR2 YFSETQ. CDR3 amino acids: CASRVESSYNEQFF. CDR3 DNA sequence: TGCGCCAGCAGGGTGGAGAGCTCCTACAATGAGCAGTTCTTC.

This clonotype was detected once. A much larger clone lies one base from this, so it may be a read error. The chain couples TRBV7-9 to TRBJ2-2; maybe TRBD1 (5 bases). The CDR3 totals 14 residues. Looked up from germline, CDR1 is SEHNR and CDR2 is FQNEAQ (reference sequence). This CDR3 is CASSLVMDTGQLFF. Here the CDR3 DNA reads TGTGCCAGCAGCTTAGTGATGGACACCGGGCAGCTGTTTTTT.